A single TCR beta chain is shown here with its context. There are 13 residues in the CDR3. V dropped 5 bases and J dropped 14 bases, with 22 bases sitting between them. The germline V gene encodes CDR1 GTSNPN and CDR2 SVGIG (reference sequence). TCRdb analysed the RT-PCR reads with MiXCR anew, one entry per CDR3 protein. The table records more than 600,000 distinct CDR3 sequences, 12% to 15% of them present only once. The receptor was isolated from a female donor in good health, serving as a healthy control. Material: memory CD4+ T cells from blood. This chain uses TRBV30 with TRBJ1-5, with unresolved D. DNA of the CDR3: TGTGCCTGGCAACCAAGCGGGAGTCAGTACGAGCATTTT. It codes for CAWQPSGSQYEHF.